This TCR beta chain was profiled in a study of identical twins. Study results and limitations: In cord blood, abundant beta clonotypes had fewer insertions; memory showed no trend. Conclusions rested on cross-sectional statistics rather than following the same donors.

Each donor was a healthy Caucasian. Notes on this clonotype: Its target is unknown.

This CDR3 region has 18 residues. Germline V lookup: CDR1 KGHSH, CDR2 LQKENI. Trimming removed 0 bases from V and 0 bases from J, with 15 bases in between. Unique molecular identifiers were in the cDNA, with template-switch universal primer binding. TCRdb ran MiXCR on the 5' RACE reads and lists one entry per CDR3 protein. The sample has 200,000 to 250,000 distinct CDR3 sequences, around 7% seen once; the top ten hold 3.5% to 4%. The same sample was also used in a study of yellow fever vaccine responses in identical twins.

The sequenced sample was memory (CD45RO+) T cells sorted from blood. This chain connects TRBV18 to TRBJ1-3; a weak D match, TRBD1 (5 bases). The TCR was taken from a woman younger than 30 in good health. The CDR3 region is CASSPPARQRNSGNTIYF. The CDR3 DNA reads as TGTGCCAGCTCACCACCAGCTCGACAGCGAAACTCTGGAAACACCATATATTTT.